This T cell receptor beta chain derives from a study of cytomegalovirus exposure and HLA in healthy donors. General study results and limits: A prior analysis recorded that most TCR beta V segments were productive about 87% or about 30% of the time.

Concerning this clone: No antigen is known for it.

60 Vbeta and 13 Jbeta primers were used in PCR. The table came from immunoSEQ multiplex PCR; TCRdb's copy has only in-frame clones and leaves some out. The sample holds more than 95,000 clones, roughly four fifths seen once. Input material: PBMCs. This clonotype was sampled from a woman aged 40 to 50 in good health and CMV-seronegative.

The CDR3 region has the DNA TGTGCCAGCAGCAATACTCCGCTGGGACTGACTAGCGGGAGGATAGCGCAGTACTTC. Residues: CASSNTPLGLTSGRIAQYF. This rearrangement joins TRBV21-1 to TRBJ2-7; whether TRBD2, the table's D call, matches the DNA was not checked. TRBV21-1 counts as a pseudogene. The CDR3 runs 19 residues.